Each of the 4 T cell receptor beta chains below was sequenced from the same sample in a study of shared clonotypes between healthy human individuals. Clones were sequenced by immunoSEQ multiplex PCR, and TCRdb holds only the in-frame ones, with some missing. The table records millions of clones, about 95% of them present only once. CD45RO-negative, CCR7-positively selected cells formed the naive CD8 fraction, excluding terminally differentiated effector memory CD45RA+ cells. Source material: naive CD8+ T cells sorted from blood. Receptor source: a man in his late teens or twenties in good health.

The gene calls are TRBV5-1 and TRBJ2-5; the match to TRBD1 covers 10 bases. The CDR3 runs to 15 residues. CDR1 is SGHRS, CDR2 YFSETQ, per germline. The J segment lost 3 bases and the V segment lost 3 bases, leaving 5 bases of the junction unmatched. The CDR3 is CASSWMGQGKETQYF. In DNA, the CDR3 is TGCGCCAGCAGCTGGATGGGACAGGGGAAAGAGACCCAGTACTTC.

This sequence joins TRBV7-2 and TRBJ2-1; TRBD2 matches 7 bases. This CDR3 has 14 amino acids. V was pared by 2 bases and J by 4 bases, with 2 bases of the junction left unmatched. Looked up from germline, CDR1 is SGHTA and CDR2 is FQGNSA. In DNA form, the CDR3 reads TGTGCCAGCAGCTTACTAGCGGTATACAATGAGCAGTTCTTC. Encoded protein: CASSLLAVYNEQFF.

The gene calls are TRBV4-3 and TRBJ2-4, with TRBD2 matching over 8 bases. The CDR3 runs to 20 residues. After removal of 0 bases from V and 3 bases from J, the junction contained 16 bases not matched to a gene. Germline V gene sequence: CDR1 LGHNA, CDR2 YSLEER. As DNA, the CDR3 is TGCGCCAGCAGCCAAGATCTCGGGGGGGCGGAGACCCTGAGCAAAAACATTCAGTACTTC. Its protein is CASSQDLGGAETLSKNIQYF.

J is TRBJ2-1 and V is TRBV5-4; possibly TRBD2 for D (6 bases). This CDR3 region has 17 residues. From germline, CDR1 is SGHNT and CDR2 YYREEE (reference sequence). The V gene lost 0 bases and the J gene lost 0 bases, with 13 bases spanning the gap. CDR3 residues: CASSLASGRSSYNEQFF. The DNA for the CDR3 is TGTGCCAGCAGCTTGGCGAGCGGGCGGAGCTCCTACAATGAGCAGTTCTTC.